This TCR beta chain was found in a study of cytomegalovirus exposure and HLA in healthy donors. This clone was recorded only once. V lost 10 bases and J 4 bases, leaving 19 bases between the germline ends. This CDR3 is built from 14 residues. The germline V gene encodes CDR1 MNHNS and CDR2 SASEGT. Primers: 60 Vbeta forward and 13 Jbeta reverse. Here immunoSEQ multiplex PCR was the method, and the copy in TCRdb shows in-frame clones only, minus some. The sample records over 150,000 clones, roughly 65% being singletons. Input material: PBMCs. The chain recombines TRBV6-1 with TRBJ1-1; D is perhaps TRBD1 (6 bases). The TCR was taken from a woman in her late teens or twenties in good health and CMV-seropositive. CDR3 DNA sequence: TGTGCCACGAACTTTGGGGGCAGGTCCACTGAAGCTTTCTTT. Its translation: CATNFGGRSTEAFF.